This TCR beta chain was retrieved from a study of T cell changes during pregnancy in multiple sclerosis. Clones were sequenced by immunoSEQ multiplex PCR, and TCRdb holds only the in-frame ones, with some missing. The table has 79,000 or so clones, 88% seen once; the top ten hold 3.3%. Germline assignment: CDR1 MNHEY and CDR2 SMNVEV (reference sequence). V shed 5 bases, J shed 5 bases, and the junction held 16 bases outside the gene matches. The CDR3 extends over 17 amino acids. This receptor was taken from a female donor with multiple sclerosis, enrolled in a pregnancy study. The specimen comprised peripheral blood, sampled before pregnancy. The J gene is TRBJ1-2, the V gene TRBV27; TRBD1 matches at 8 bases. CDR3 region: CASSPGTGRTLLYGYTF. The CDR3 nucleotides are TGTGCCAGCAGTCCTGGGACAGGCCGAACCCTACTTTATGGCTACACCTTC.